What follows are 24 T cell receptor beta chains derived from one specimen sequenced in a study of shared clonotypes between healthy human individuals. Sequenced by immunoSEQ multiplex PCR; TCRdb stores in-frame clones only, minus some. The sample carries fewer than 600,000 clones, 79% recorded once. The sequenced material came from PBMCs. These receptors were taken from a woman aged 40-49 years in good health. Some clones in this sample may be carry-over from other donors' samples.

The CDR3, as DNA: TGTGCCAGCAGCTTAGAGGGCAGTTATGGCTACACCTTC. Residues: CASSLEGSYGYTF. V usage is TRBV11-2 and J usage is TRBJ1-2, with no clear D. The germline gives CDR1 SGHAT, CDR2 FQNNGV. This CDR3 contains 13 residues. Trimming shortened V by 0 bases and J by 5 bases, and 7 bases separated the two germline ends.

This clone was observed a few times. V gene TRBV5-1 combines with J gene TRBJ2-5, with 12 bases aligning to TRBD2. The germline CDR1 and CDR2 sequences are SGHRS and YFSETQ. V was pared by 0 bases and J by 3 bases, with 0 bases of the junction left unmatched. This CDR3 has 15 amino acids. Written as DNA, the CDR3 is TGCGCCAGCAGCTTGGGACTAGCGGGAGAAGAGACCCAGTACTTC. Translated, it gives CASSLGLAGEETQYF.

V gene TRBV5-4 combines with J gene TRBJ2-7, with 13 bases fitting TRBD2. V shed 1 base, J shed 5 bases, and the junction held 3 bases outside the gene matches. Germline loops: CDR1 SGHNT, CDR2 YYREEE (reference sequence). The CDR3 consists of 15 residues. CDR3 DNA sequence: TGTGCCAGCAGCTTGCCCGGACTAGCGGGAGACGAGCAGTACTTC. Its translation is CASSLPGLAGDEQYF.

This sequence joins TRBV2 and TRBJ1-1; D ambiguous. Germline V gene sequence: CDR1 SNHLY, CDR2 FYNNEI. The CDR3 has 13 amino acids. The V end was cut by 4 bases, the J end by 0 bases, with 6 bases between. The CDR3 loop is CASSVGVNTEAFF. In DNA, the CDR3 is TGTGCCAGCAGTGTGGGAGTGAACACTGAAGCTTTCTTT.

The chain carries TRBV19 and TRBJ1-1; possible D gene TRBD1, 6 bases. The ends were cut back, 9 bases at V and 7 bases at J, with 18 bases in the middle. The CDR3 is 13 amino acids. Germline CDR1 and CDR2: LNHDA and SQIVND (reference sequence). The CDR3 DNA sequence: TGTGCCAGCAAGTGGACAGATGTGGGTGAAGCTTTCTTT. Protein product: CASKWTDVGEAFF. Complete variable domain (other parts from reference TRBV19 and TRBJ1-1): DGGITQSPKYLFRKEGQNVTLSCEQNLNHDAMYWYRQDPGQGLRLIYYSQIVNDFQKGDIAEGYSVSREKKESFPLTVTSAQKNPTAFYLCASKWTDVGEAFFGQGTRLTVV.

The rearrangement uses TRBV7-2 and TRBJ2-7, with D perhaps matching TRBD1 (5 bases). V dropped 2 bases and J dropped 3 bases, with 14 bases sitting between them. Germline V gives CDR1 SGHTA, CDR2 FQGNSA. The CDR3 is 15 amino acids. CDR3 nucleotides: TGTGCCAGCAGCTTAACAGGCGCTAGACTCTACGAGCAGTACTTC. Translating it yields CASSLTGARLYEQYF.

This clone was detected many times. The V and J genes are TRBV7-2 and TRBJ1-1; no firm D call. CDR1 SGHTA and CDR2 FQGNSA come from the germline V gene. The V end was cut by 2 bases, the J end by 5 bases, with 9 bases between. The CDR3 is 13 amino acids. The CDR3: CASSLLSETEAFF. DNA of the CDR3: TGTGCCAGCAGCTTACTTTCGGAGACTGAAGCTTTCTTT.

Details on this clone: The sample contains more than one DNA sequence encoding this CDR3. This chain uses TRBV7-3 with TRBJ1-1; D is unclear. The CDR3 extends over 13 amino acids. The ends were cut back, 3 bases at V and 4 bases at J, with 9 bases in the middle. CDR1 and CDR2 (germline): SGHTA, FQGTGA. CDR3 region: CASSLSPGTEAFF. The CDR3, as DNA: TGTGCCAGCAGCTTGTCCCCGGGCACTGAAGCTTTCTTT.

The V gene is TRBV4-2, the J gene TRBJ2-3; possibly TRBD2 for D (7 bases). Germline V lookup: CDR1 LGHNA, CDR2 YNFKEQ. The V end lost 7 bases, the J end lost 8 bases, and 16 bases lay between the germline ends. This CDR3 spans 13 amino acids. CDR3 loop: CASTLTGGGTQYF. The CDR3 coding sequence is TGTGCCAGCACCCTCACGGGGGGCGGTACGCAGTATTTT.

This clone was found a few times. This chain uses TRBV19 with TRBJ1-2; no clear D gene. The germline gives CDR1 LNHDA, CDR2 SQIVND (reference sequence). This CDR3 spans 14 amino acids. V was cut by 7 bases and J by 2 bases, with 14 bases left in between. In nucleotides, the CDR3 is TGTGCCAGTACTAAGGACGGAGCAAACTATGGCTACACCTTC. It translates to CASTKDGANYGYTF.

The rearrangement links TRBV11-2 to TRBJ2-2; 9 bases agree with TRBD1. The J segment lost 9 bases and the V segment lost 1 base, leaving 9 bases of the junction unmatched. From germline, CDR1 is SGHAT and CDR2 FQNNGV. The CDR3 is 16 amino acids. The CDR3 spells CASSLVGGTGHRELFF. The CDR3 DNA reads TGTGCCAGCAGCTTAGTCGGCGGGACAGGGCACCGGGAGCTGTTTTTT.

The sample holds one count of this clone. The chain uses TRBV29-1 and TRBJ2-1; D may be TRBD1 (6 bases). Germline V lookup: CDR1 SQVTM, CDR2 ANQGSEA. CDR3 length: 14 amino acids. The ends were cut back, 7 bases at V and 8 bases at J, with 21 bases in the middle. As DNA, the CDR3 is TGCAGCGGAACCACCGGGACAAGGATTGATGAGCAGTTCTTC. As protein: CSGTTGTRIDEQFF.

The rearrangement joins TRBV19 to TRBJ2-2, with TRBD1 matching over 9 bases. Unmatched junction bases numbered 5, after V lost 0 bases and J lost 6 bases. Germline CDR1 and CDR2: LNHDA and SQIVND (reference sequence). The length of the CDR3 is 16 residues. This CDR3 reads CASSIDGTGYAGELFF. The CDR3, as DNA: TGTGCCAGTAGTATAGATGGGACAGGGTACGCCGGGGAGCTGTTTTTT. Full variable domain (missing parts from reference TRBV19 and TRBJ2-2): DGGITQSPKYLFRKEGQNVTLSCEQNLNHDAMYWYRQDPGQGLRLIYYSQIVNDFQKGDIAEGYSVSREKKESFPLTVTSAQKNPTAFYLCASSIDGTGYAGELFFGEGSRLTVL.

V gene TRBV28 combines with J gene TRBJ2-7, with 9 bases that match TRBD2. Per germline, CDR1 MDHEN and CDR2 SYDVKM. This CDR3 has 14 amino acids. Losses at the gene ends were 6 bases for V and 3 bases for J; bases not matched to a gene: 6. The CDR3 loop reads CASRDSGGGYEQYF. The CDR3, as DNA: TGTGCCAGCAGGGATAGCGGGGGTGGCTACGAGCAGTACTTC.

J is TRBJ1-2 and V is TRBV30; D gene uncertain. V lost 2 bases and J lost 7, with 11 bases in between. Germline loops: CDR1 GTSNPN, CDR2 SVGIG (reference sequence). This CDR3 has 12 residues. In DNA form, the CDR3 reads TGTGCCTGGAGTATTCAAACTGGTGGCTACACCTTC. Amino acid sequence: CAWSIQTGGYTF.

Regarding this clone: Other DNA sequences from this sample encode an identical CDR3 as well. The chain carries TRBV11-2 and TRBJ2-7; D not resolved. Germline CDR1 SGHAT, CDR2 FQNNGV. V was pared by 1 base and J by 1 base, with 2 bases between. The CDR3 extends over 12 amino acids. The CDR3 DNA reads TGTGCCAGCAGCTTAGTATCCTACGAGCAGTACTTC. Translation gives CASSLVSYEQYF.

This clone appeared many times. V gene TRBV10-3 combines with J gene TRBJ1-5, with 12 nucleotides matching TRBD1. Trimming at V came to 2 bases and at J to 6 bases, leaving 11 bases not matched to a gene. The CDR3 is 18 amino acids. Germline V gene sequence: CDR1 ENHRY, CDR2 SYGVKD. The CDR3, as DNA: TGTGCCATCAGTGAGGCCCCCGGGGGACAGGGGGCGGGTCAGCCCCAGCATTTT. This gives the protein CAISEAPGGQGAGQPQHF.

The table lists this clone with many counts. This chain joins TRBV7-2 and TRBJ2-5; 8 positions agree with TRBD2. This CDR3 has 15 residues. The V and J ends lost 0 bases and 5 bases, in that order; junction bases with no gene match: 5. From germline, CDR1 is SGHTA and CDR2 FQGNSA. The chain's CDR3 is CASSLASGIGETQYF. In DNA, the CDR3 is TGTGCCAGCAGCTTAGCTAGCGGGATCGGGGAGACCCAGTACTTC.

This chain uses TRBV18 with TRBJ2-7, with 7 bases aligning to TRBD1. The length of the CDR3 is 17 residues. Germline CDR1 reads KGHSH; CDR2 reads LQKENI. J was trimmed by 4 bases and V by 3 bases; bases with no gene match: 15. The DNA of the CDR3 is TGTGCCAGCTCACCGCTGCGACAGGGAACGAGGCCTTACGAGCAGTACTTC. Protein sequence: CASSPLRQGTRPYEQYF.

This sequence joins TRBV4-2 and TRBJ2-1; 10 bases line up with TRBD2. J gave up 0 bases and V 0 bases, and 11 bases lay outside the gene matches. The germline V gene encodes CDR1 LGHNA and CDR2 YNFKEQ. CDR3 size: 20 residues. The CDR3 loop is CASSQDRRTSGASSYNEQFF. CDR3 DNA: TGTGCCAGCAGCCAAGATAGGCGGACTAGCGGAGCAAGCTCCTACAATGAGCAGTTCTTC.

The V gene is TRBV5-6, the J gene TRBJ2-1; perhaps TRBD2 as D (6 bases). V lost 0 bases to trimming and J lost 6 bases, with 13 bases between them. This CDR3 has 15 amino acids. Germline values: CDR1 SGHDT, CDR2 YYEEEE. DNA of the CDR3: TGTGCCAGCAGCTTGGGACTAGTTCAGGGCAATGAGCAGTTCTTC. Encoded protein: CASSLGLVQGNEQFF.

The CDR3 protein is CASNWGANTEAFF. The CDR3 DNA follows: TGTGCCAGCAATTGGGGGGCGAACACTGAAGCTTTCTTT. The chain links TRBV2 to TRBJ1-1, with a weak D call TRBD1 (6 bases). Per the germline V gene, CDR1 is SNHLY and CDR2 is FYNNEI. Trimming stripped 7 bases from V and 1 base from J, with 10 bases between. The CDR3 has 13 residues.

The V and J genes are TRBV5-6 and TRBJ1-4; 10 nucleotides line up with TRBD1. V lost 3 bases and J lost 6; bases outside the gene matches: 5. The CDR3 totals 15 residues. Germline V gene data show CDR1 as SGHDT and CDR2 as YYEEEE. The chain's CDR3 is CASSSRGTGDEKLFF. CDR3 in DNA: TGTGCCAGCAGCTCTAGGGGGACAGGGGATGAAAAACTGTTTTTT.

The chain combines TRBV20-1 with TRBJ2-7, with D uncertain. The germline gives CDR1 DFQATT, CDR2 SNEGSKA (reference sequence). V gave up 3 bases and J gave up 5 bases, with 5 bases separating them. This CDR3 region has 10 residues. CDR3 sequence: CSASSDEQYF. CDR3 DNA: TGCAGTGCTAGTTCGGACGAGCAGTACTTC.